The TCR beta chain described here comes from a study of CD8 T cells in Susac syndrome. Notes on the study in general: As the study acknowledged, the number of individuals who were part of its TCR sequencing and HLA analysis was relatively small.

Of note for this clonotype: Antigen unknown.

Reverse transcription of about 0.5 to 1 ug RNA used random hexamers. Amplification of TCR beta CDR3 was carried out by immunoSEQ multiplex PCR, which covered 54 Vbeta and 13 Jbeta segments. TCRdb used MiXCR to reprocess the immunoSEQ multiplex PCR reads, holding one entry per CDR3 protein. The table has some 200,000 distinct CDR3 sequences, around 96% seen once. V shed 2 bases and J 5 bases; nucleotides not matched to a gene: 11. CDR1 and CDR2 from the germline V gene are MGHDK and SYGVNS. The CDR3 extends over 16 amino acids. The sequenced material came from CD4+ T cells from PBMCs. The receptor was derived from a human donor with multiple sclerosis. V and J are TRBV25-1 and TRBJ1-1, with 7 bases aligning to TRBD1. The CDR3, as DNA: TGTGCCAGCAGTGAAACGCTAGCAGGGGGTGGTACTGAAGCTTTCTTT. The encoded protein is CASSETLAGGGTEAFF. The entire variable domain, with the rest obtained from reference TRBV25-1 and TRBJ1-1, is as follows: EADIYQTPRYLVIGTGKKITLECSQTMGHDKMYWYQQDPGMELHLIHYSYGVNSTEKGDLSSESTVSRIRTEHFPLTLESARPSHTSQYLCASSETLAGGGTEAFFGQGTRLTVV.